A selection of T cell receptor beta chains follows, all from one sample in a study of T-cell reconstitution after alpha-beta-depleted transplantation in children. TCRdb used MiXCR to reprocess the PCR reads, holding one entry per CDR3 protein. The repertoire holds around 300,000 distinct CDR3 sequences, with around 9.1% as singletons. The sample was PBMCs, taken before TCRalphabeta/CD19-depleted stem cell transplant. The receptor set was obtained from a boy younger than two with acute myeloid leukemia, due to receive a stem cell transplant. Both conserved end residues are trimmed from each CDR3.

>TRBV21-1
ASSIRLAGALNTGELF
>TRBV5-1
ASSFSGELF
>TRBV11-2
ASSFLPYDRGRTYNSPLH
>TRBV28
ASRIPTGANVLT
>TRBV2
ASSEGFGAGHYEQY
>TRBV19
ASSSPGQGLEQY
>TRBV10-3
AIRDPGQGGRGYT
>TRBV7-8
ASSPQGQGGLEAF
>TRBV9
ASSVGLSLAAETQY
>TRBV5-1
ASSLMGQGPTDTQY
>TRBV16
ASSPVNGTSWYYEQY
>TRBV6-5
ASGKEAGYT
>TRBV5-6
ASSYRDRAYNEQF
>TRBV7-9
ASSSIGQHEQY
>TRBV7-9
ASSSGAGQGSYEQY
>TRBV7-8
ASSLGDLTGQGFNGYT
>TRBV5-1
ASSSGRVGNEQF
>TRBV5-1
ASSLASQDLYEQY
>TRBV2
ASSDPSGIDEQF
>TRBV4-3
ASSQEDWLGGGANVLT
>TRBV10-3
ATLAGVDQETQY
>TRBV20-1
SARDHRDQQF
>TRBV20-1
SARRTAETQY
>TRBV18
ASSPVSSPDTQY
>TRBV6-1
ASSFLIDEQF
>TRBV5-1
ASSLESVAGAEAF
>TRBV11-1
ASSLAESRQGRSQPQH
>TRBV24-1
ATSDHMRGAYNEQF
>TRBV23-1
ASSQYATTGVQETQY
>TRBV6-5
ASSYFQGEGTGELF
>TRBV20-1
SARDRGYYEQY
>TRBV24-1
ATSGAQGASQY
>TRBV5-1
ASFHQGYEQY
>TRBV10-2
ASRAGTGAYYEQY
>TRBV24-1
ATSDSGLAGEEAYEQY
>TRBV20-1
SARTYRDQPQH
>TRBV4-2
ASSQENEKLF
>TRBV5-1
ASSRSGTGDNEQF
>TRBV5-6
ASSLGTNGEQF
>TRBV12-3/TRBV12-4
ASSLAPVNEQF
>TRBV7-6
ASSLASGAPNEKLF
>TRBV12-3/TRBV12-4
ASSLGTSIQADTQY
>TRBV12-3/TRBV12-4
ASSPGLAGGTDEQF
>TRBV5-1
ASSFEPSDYGYT
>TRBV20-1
SATGHITDTQY
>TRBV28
ASRWTGDSNQPQH
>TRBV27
ASSPGQAGSYEQY
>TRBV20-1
SARVGRGQLAEQF
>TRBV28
ASSILGYQETQY
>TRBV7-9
ASSPGSLGFVEQY
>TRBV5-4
ASSSDRFYGHT